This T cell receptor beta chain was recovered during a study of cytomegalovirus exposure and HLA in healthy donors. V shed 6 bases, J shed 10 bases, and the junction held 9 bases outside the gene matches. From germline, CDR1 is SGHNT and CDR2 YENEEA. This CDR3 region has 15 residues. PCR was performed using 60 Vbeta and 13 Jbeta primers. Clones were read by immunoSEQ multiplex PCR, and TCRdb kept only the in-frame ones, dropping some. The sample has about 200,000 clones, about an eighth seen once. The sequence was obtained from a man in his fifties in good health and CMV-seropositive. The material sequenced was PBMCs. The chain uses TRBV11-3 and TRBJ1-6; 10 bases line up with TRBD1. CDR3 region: CASSPPGQGSSPLHF. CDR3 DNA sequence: TGTGCCAGCAGTCCCCCGGGACAGGGGAGCTCACCCCTCCACTTT. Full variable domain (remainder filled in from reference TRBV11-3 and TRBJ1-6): EAGVVQSPRYKIIEKKQPVAFWCNPISGHNTLYWYLQNLGQGPELLIRYENEEAVDDSQLPKDRFSAERLKGVDSTLKIQPAELGDSAVYLCASSPPGQGSSPLHFGNGTRLTVT.